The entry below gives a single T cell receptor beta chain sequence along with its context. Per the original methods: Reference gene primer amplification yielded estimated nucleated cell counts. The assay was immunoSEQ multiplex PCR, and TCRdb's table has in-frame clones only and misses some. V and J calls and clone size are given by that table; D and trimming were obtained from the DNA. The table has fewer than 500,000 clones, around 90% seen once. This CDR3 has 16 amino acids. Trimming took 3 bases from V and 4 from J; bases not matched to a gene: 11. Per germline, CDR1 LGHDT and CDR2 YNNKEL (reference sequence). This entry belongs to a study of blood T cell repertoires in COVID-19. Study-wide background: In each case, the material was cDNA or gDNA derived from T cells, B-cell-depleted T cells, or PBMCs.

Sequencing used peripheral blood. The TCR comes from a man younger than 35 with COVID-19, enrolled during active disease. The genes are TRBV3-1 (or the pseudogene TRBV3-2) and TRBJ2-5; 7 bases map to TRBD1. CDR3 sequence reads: CASSHPSHRGLETQYF. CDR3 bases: TGTGCCAGCAGCCACCCCAGCCACAGGGGATTAGAGACCCAGTACTTC.